The 2 T cell receptor beta chains below all came from one sample that was sequenced in a study of T cells in Graves' hyperthyroidism and ophthalmopathy. The TCR beta CDR3 regions underwent amplification using RNA transcripts as the source. When the TCR CDR3 underwent first-round RT-PCR, the HTBI primer set was used. TCRdb ran MiXCR on the multiplex PCR reads and lists one entry per CDR3 protein. Of around 500,000 distinct CDR3 sequences in the sample, around 15% were seen once. Material: blood. The source of these receptors is a woman in her forties with Graves' hyperthyroidism.

On this clonotype: A junction end diverges from the germline sequence, so it may reflect a read error. The J gene is TRBJ2-7, the V gene TRBV7-9; TRBD2 is a possible D gene (6 bases). This CDR3 has 17 residues. CDR1 and CDR2 (germline): SEHNR, FQNEAQ (reference sequence). CDR3 coding DNA: TGTGCCAGCAGCTTAACCCCAAAAAGGAGGGGCTCCTACGAGCAGTGCTTC. The encoded protein is CASSLTPKRRGSYEQCF. Looking up the rest from reference TRBV7-9 and TRBJ2-7 gives the full variable domain: DTGVSQNPRHKITKRGQNVTFRCDPISEHNRLYWYRQTLGQGPEFLTYFQNEAQLEKSRLLSDRFSAERPKGSFSTLEIQRTEQGDSAMYLCASSLTPKRRGSYEQCFGPGTRLTVT.

This clonotype has a count of ten or more. The DNA for the CDR3 is TGTGCCAGCAGCTTAGACAGGGTGGTGGAAGCTTTCTTT. Translating it yields CASSLDRVVEAFF. The V and J genes are TRBV7-9 and TRBJ1-1; possibly TRBD1 for D (6 bases). The CDR3 has 13 residues. Germline V lookup: CDR1 SEHNR, CDR2 FQNEAQ (reference sequence). V shed 1 base and J shed 8 bases, with 11 bases lying between them.